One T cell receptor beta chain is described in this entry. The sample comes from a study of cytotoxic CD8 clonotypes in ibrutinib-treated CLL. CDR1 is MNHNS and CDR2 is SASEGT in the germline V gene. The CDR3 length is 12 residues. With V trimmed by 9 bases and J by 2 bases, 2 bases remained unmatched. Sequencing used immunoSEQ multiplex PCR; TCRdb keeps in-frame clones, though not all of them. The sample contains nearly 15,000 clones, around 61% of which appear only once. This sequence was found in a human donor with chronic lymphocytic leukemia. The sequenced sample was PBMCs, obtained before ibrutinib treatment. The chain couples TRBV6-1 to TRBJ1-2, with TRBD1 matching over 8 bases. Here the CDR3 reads CASQGANYGYTF. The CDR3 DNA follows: TGTGCCAGTCAGGGGGCCAACTATGGCTACACCTTC.